The clone carrying this T cell receptor beta chain appeared a few times. What it binds is not known. These data come from a study of cytomegalovirus exposure and HLA in healthy donors. General observations from the study: In a later analysis, TCR beta V- and J-gene trimming showed a link to a missense DCLRE1C variant. A classifier reportedly called cytomegalovirus status with high sensitivity and specificity. There were reportedly fewer N-insertions in an Asian-associated ancestry cluster than the roughly 670-donor mean, in a later analysis.

Amplification used 60 Vbeta primers and 13 Jbeta primers. Profiled with immunoSEQ multiplex PCR; TCRdb holds only in-frame clones, not every one. The sample has roughly 97,000 clones, 9.5% to 13% seen once. The source of this sequence is a middle-aged man in good health and CMV-seropositive. The specimen was PBMCs.

In DNA, the CDR3 is TGCGCCAGCAGCTTGGTGACAGGGGCTTTAAGGAGGGACGCTGAAGCTTTCTTT. Translated: CASSLVTGALRRDAEAFF. The rearrangement uses TRBV5-1 and TRBJ1-1, with 8 nucleotides matching TRBD1. Germline loops: CDR1 SGHRS, CDR2 YFSETQ. This CDR3 has 18 residues. V was clipped by 0 bases and J by 6 bases; unmatched bases: 16. Filled out from reference TRBV5-1 and TRBJ1-1, the complete variable domain reads KAGVTQTPRYLIKTRGQQVTLSCSPISGHRSVSWYQQTPGQGLQFLFEYFSETQRNKGNFPGRFSGRQFSNSRSEMNVSTLELGDSALYLCASSLVTGALRRDAEAFFGQGTRLTVV.